This T cell receptor beta chain stems from a study of regulatory T cells in long-lasting Graves disease. V gave up 4 bases and J gave up 5 bases; unmatched junction bases: 10. The CDR3 runs 16 residues. Germline CDR1 is MNHEY and CDR2 is SVGEGT. For TCR beta, libraries came from iRepertoire HTBI primers and Arm-PCR of CDR3 regions. TCRdb reanalysed the multiplex PCR reads using MiXCR and keeps one entry per CDR3 protein. The data hold fewer than 550,000 distinct CDR3 sequences, with 15% to 20% observed a single time. This sample's time point: newly diagnosed GD, antithyroid drugs for less than 3 months. Construction of the TCR library relied on RNA isolated from PBMCs. Separately, the same data were catalogued under a study of T cells in Graves' hyperthyroidism and ophthalmopathy.

This receptor was taken from a woman aged 35-65 years with Graves disease. The V gene is TRBV6-2 or TRBV6-3, the J gene TRBJ2-5; TRBD2 agrees at 10 bases. The starting material was peripheral blood mononuclear cells (PBMCs), obtained at new diagnosis, from a patient treated with antithyroid drugs. The CDR3 DNA follows: TGTGCCAGCAGTTGGGGAAATAGCGGGGGGATGGAGACCCAGTACTTC. Translating gives CASSWGNSGGMETQYF.